Sequencing of this T cell receptor beta chain was carried out in a study of T cells in Graves' hyperthyroidism and ophthalmopathy. TCR beta CDR3 regions were amplified from RNA. A first-round RT-PCR of the TCR CDR3 used the HTBI primer set. MiXCR, run by TCRdb on the multiplex PCR reads, gives a single entry per CDR3 protein. The table has about 420,000 distinct CDR3 sequences, about a sixth seen once. With 5 bases removed from V and 7 bases from J, the gap between germline ends came to 15 bases. The CDR3 length is 13 residues. CDR1 and CDR2 (germline): LNHNV, YYDKDF (reference sequence). This rearrangement joins TRBV15 to TRBJ2-7, with D tentatively TRBD1 (6 bases). The sequenced sample consisted of blood. This TCR derives from a woman younger than 35 with Graves' hyperthyroidism. The CDR3 is CATSVRLRGEQYF. For the CDR3, the DNA is TGTGCCACCAGCGTCCGCCTTAGGGGGGAGCAGTACTTC.